Below, 16 T cell receptor beta chains from the same sample are listed, as sequenced in a study of cytomegalovirus exposure and HLA in healthy donors. The PCR ran on 60 Vbeta and 13 Jbeta primers. TCRdb keeps only in-frame clones here, not all; method: immunoSEQ multiplex PCR. Here the sample spans roughly 200,000 clones, around 77% being singletons. Sample: PBMCs. These receptors originate from a man between 60 and 70 years old in good health and CMV-seronegative.

This clone was counted a few times. This chain uses TRBV29-1 with TRBJ1-1, with 7 positions matching TRBD1. Germline CDR1 and CDR2: SQVTM and ANQGSEA. Trimming cost V 6 bases and J 3 bases; bases outside gene matches: 7. There are 13 residues in the CDR3. CDR3 in amino acids: CSVAHRGDTEAFF. The CDR3 DNA is TGCAGCGTCGCCCACAGGGGCGACACTGAAGCTTTCTTT.

The V and J genes are TRBV18 and TRBJ2-2; D remains unclear. The V end was cut by 1 base, the J end by 3 bases, with 12 bases between. Germline V CDR1 and CDR2: KGHSH, LQKENI. This CDR3 has 16 residues. This chain's CDR3 is CASSPLAGGHTGELFF. The CDR3 DNA reads TGTGCCAGCTCACCACTCGCTGGCGGTCACACCGGGGAGCTGTTTTTT.

The chain carries TRBV9 and TRBJ2-2; tentative D call: TRBD1 (7 bases). The germline V and J ends were trimmed by 5 bases and 0 bases, with 11 bases remaining between them. The CDR3 runs to 15 residues. In germline, CDR1 is SGDLS, CDR2 YYNGEE. CDR3 nucleotide sequence: TGTGCCAGCAGGGCGGGACAGCCGAACACCGGGGAGCTGTTTTTT. Protein: CASRAGQPNTGELFF.

The chain employs TRBV19 and TRBJ2-7; TRBD2 matches at 10 bases. V lost 6 bases, J lost 0 bases, and 5 bases stayed unmatched. The CDR3 runs to 15 residues. Germline assignment: CDR1 LNHDA and CDR2 SQIVND (reference sequence). The CDR3: CASRPGLADSYEQYF. The CDR3 region has the DNA TGTGCCAGTAGACCAGGACTAGCGGACTCCTACGAGCAGTACTTC.

Concerning this clone: Germline is not matched at one junction end, which may reflect a read error. V is TRBV4-1 and J is TRBJ2-5; 8 bases match TRBD1. The CDR3 consists of 13 residues. The germline V gene encodes CDR1 MGHRA and CDR2 YSYEKL. CDR3 amino acids: CASSQEDRDRQHF. The DNA of the CDR3 is TGCGCCAGCAGCCAAGAGGACCGGGACAGGCAGCACTTC.

The chain uses TRBV6-5 and TRBJ2-5; 8 positions match TRBD1. CDR1 is MNHEY, CDR2 SVGAGI, per germline. This CDR3 region has 14 residues. Trimming cost V 4 bases and J 1 base; bases outside gene matches: 2. CDR3 nucleotides: TGTGCCAGCAGTTGGGACAGGAGCCAAGAGACCCAGTACTTC. Protein product: CASSWDRSQETQYF.

This clone has a handful of counts. The V and J genes are TRBV9 and TRBJ1-4, with no clear D. Looked up from germline, CDR1 is SGDLS and CDR2 is YYNGEE. This CDR3 contains 14 residues. V was cut by 0 bases and J by 8 bases, with 11 bases left in between. The CDR3: CASSVDANAEKLFF. The CDR3 DNA reads TGTGCCAGCAGCGTAGATGCTAATGCAGAAAAACTGTTTTTT.

The chain links TRBV28 to TRBJ1-1; possible D gene TRBD1, 5 bases. From germline, CDR1 is MDHEN and CDR2 SYDVKM. Trimming stripped 4 bases from V and 7 bases from J, with 13 bases between. CDR3 length equals 13 residues. CDR3 sequence: CASSWGLRGEAFF. The CDR3, as DNA: TGTGCCAGCAGTTGGGGACTGAGGGGTGAAGCTTTCTTT.

This rearrangement joins TRBV6-5 to TRBJ2-1; 7 bases line up with TRBD2. CDR1 and CDR2 from the germline V gene are MNHEY and SVGAGI. CDR3 length: 14 amino acids. V was clipped by 4 bases and J by 4 bases; unmatched bases: 4. CDR3 bases: TGTGCCAGCAGTTTCGGGCGGGAGTACAATGAGCAGTTCTTC. This gives the protein CASSFGREYNEQFF.

The rearrangement links TRBV5-4 to TRBJ2-7, with 15 bases identical to TRBD2. With V trimmed by 4 bases and J by 6 bases, 5 bases remained unmatched. CDR1 and CDR2 from the germline V gene are SGHNT and YYREEE (reference sequence). The length of the CDR3 is 15 residues. CDR3: CASSGGLAGGSEQYF. In nucleotides, the CDR3 is TGTGCCAGCAGCGGCGGACTAGCGGGAGGGAGCGAGCAGTACTTC.

DNA for the CDR3: TGTGCCAGTAGTACGGGGGACAGGTCCTACGAGCAGTACTTC. Translated: CASSTGDRSYEQYF. The rearrangement uses TRBV19 and TRBJ2-7; the match to TRBD1 covers 8 bases. Per germline, CDR1 LNHDA and CDR2 SQIVND (reference sequence). The CDR3 consists of 14 residues. Trimming took 4 bases from V and 1 from J; bases not matched to a gene: 3.

The chain uses TRBV15 and TRBJ1-1; the match to TRBD1 covers 7 bases. This CDR3 spans 13 amino acids. Germline V lookup: CDR1 LNHNV, CDR2 YYDKDF (reference sequence). With V trimmed by 2 bases and J by 8 bases, 5 bases remained unmatched. This chain's CDR3 is CATSRIGQVEAFF. CDR3 DNA sequence: TGTGCCACCAGCAGAATCGGACAGGTCGAAGCTTTCTTT.

V is TRBV6-5 and J is TRBJ2-1; tentative D call: TRBD2 (5 bases). The germline gives CDR1 MNHEY, CDR2 SVGAGI. V was pared by 1 base and J by 2 bases, with 12 bases between. This CDR3 has 16 residues. This chain's CDR3 is CASSYFGRGAYNEQFF. The CDR3 nucleotides are TGTGCCAGCAGTTACTTTGGTCGGGGAGCCTACAATGAGCAGTTCTTC.

V and J are TRBV2 and TRBJ1-2; 8 nucleotides line up with TRBD1. V shed 6 bases and J 6 bases; nucleotides not matched to a gene: 9. The CDR3 sequence is 14 residues long. The germline gives CDR1 SNHLY, CDR2 FYNNEI. The CDR3 nucleotides read TGTGCCAGCAGCGGCCGGACAGGGAGGGATGGCTACACCTTC. Amino acid sequence: CASSGRTGRDGYTF.

The chain recombines TRBV29-1 with TRBJ2-2; 9 bases are a match to TRBD1. J gave up 6 bases and V 7 bases, and 9 bases lay outside the gene matches. The V gene's germline CDR1 is SQVTM and CDR2 ANQGSEA. This CDR3 region has 14 residues. CDR3 DNA sequence: TGCAGCGGACAGGGGGGAGGACGGGCCGGGGAGCTGTTTTTT. This translates into CSGQGGGRAGELFF.

The V call is TRBV28, the J call TRBJ2-2; 7 bases agree with TRBD2. CDR1 is MDHEN, CDR2 SYDVKM, per germline. Unmatched junction bases numbered 2, after V lost 3 bases and J lost 4 bases. The CDR3 is 14 residues long. CDR3 in DNA: TGTGCCAGCAGTTTGACTAGCTTCACCGGGGAGCTGTTTTTT. This codes for CASSLTSFTGELFF.